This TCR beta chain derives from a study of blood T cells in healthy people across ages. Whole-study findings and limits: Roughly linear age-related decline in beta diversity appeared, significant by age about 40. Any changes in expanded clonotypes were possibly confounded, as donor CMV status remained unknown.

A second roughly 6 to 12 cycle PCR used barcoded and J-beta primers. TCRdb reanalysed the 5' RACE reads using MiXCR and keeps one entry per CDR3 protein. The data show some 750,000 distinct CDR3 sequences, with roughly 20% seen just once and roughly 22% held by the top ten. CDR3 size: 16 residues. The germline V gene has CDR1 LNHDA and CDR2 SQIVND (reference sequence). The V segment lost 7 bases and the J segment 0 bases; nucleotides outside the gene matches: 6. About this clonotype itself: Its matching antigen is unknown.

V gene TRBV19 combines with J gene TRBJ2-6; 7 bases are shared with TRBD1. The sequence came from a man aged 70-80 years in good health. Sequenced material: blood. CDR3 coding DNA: TGTGCCAGTAATGACAGGGTTAGCTCTGGGGCCAACGTCCTGACTTTC. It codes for CASNDRVSSGANVLTF.